Sequencing of this T cell receptor (beta chain) was carried out in a study of Tregs in tolerant kidney transplant recipients. Thawed PBMCs were FACS-sorted into unstimulated CD4+CD25+CD127- regulatory T cells, CD4+CD25- non-regulatory cells, CD4 and CD8 cells. Turning to this clone: Antigen unknown.

Method: immunoSEQ multiplex PCR; TCRdb's copy keeps in-frame clones and lacks some. Among tens of thousands of clones listed, 84% were seen once. Findings and limits, study-wide: Validation in larger populations is needed because few patients were studied. Biological reproducibility was not directly addressed in this study. Tregs expanded with activated donor B cells seemed most donor-specific.

V lost 3 bases to trimming and J lost 3 bases; unmatched junction nucleotides: 8. This CDR3 is built from 15 residues. Germline CDR1 reads SGHRS; CDR2 reads YFSETQ. This sequence joins TRBV5-1 and TRBJ1-2; 7 bases match TRBD1. Source material: CD4+ T cells from blood. This sequence was found in a human donor in good health. The CDR3 bases are TGCGCCAGCAGCTCCGGCGGGACAGAACACTATGGCTACACCTTC. The encoded protein is CASSSGGTEHYGYTF.